This TCR beta chain emerged from a study of T cells in Graves' hyperthyroidism and ophthalmopathy. PBMCs stemmed from approximately 10 ml fresh peripheral blood. RNA transcripts provided the source from which TCR beta CDR3 regions were amplified. The primer set for the first-round RT-PCR of the TCR CDR3 was HTBI. Via MiXCR, TCRdb re-called the multiplex PCR reads, giving one row per CDR3 protein. The data hold about 600,000 distinct CDR3 sequences, with around 15% observed a single time. Germline V gene data show CDR1 as GTSNPN and CDR2 as SVGIG (reference sequence). V gave up 2 bases and J gave up 2 bases; unmatched junction bases: 3. The CDR3 spans 15 residues.

The specimen was blood. This receptor was obtained from a woman aged 45 to 65 with Graves' ophthalmopathy. This chain uses TRBV30 with TRBJ2-3; TRBD2 matches at 11 bases. This CDR3 is CAWSRTSGFTDTQYF. CDR3 bases: TGTGCCTGGAGTCGGACTAGCGGGTTCACAGATACGCAGTATTTT.